A selection of T cell receptor beta chains follows, all from one sample in a study of cytomegalovirus exposure and HLA in healthy donors. Produced via immunoSEQ multiplex PCR; TCRdb's table is partial and in-frame only. The sample includes around 150,000 clones, about three quarters of them seen just once. Sequencing was done on a sample of PBMCs. These receptors were obtained from a female donor in good health and CMV-seronegative. CDR3s include the opening cysteine and the closing phenylalanine or tryptophan. Each record gives: J gene, D gene, clone size, CDR3 length, V gene, CDR3 DNA, CDR3 protein. The D gene is left open where the match is weak. Part of the rows lack a size; the others show once, few, many or a class for expanded clones.

j_gene: TRBJ1-2; d_gene: .; abundance: .; len: 11; v_gene: TRBV11-2; CDR3nt: TGTGCCAGCAGCTTAGGCCAGGGCTACACCTTC; CDR3aa: CASSLGQGYTF
j_gene: TRBJ2-1; d_gene: TRBD2; abundance: .; len: 17; v_gene: TRBV10-1; CDR3nt: TGCGCCAGCACGAAGCGGGAGGGCCTTTTCGGATACAATGAGCAGTTCTTC; CDR3aa: CASTKREGLFGYNEQFF
j_gene: TRBJ1-1; d_gene: .; abundance: .; len: 13; v_gene: TRBV7-9; CDR3nt: TGTGCCAGCAGCCCGGGAGCGGGCACTGAAGCTTTCTTT; CDR3aa: CASSPGAGTEAFF
j_gene: TRBJ2-2; d_gene: TRBD2; abundance: .; len: 16; v_gene: TRBV10-3; CDR3nt: TGTGCCATCAGTGAGGGTAGCGGGAGGAACACCGGGGAGCTGTTTTTT; CDR3aa: CAISEGSGRNTGELFF
j_gene: TRBJ2-3; d_gene: .; abundance: once; len: 13; v_gene: TRBV7-9; CDR3nt: TGTGCCAGCAGCTCCTGGCGCACAGATGCGCAGTATTTT; CDR3aa: CASSSWRTDAQYF
j_gene: TRBJ2-7; d_gene: .; abundance: .; len: 13; v_gene: TRBV5-4; CDR3nt: TGTGCCAGCAGCTTGGGGGGCCCAAGGGAGCAGTACTTC; CDR3aa: CASSLGGPREQYF
j_gene: TRBJ2-6; d_gene: .; abundance: .; len: 18; v_gene: TRBV9; CDR3nt: TGTGCCAGCAGCGCTGTACTTGAGCTTCGCTCTGGGGCCAACGTCCTGACTTTC; CDR3aa: CASSAVLELRSGANVLTF
j_gene: TRBJ2-7; d_gene: TRBD1; abundance: .; len: 18; v_gene: TRBV28; CDR3nt: TGTGCCAGCAGTTCCCCGAAGGGGGCGACGGGAAGGTCCTACGAGCAGTACTTC; CDR3aa: CASSSPKGATGRSYEQYF
j_gene: TRBJ1-1; d_gene: TRBD1; abundance: few; len: 15; v_gene: TRBV7-2; CDR3nt: TGTGCCAGCAGCATAACAGGGGGGCTGAACACTGAAGCTTTCTTT; CDR3aa: CASSITGGLNTEAFF
j_gene: TRBJ2-5; d_gene: TRBD2; abundance: once; len: 17; v_gene: TRBV5-1; CDR3nt: TGCGCCAGCAGCTTGGTATCGGGACTAGCGGAGCAAGAGACCCAGTACTTC; CDR3aa: CASSLVSGLAEQETQYF
j_gene: TRBJ1-2; d_gene: TRBD1; abundance: .; len: 13; v_gene: TRBV5-1; CDR3nt: TGCGCCAGCAGCCCGGACAGGGTCAATGGCTACACCTTC; CDR3aa: CASSPDRVNGYTF
j_gene: TRBJ1-6; d_gene: .; abundance: few; len: 15; v_gene: TRBV10-3; CDR3nt: TGTGCCATCAGCGATGACCCGAGGTTGGGTTCACCCCTCCACTTT; CDR3aa: CAISDDPRLGSPLHF
j_gene: TRBJ1-1; d_gene: TRBD1; abundance: .; len: 12; v_gene: TRBV29-1; CDR3nt: TGCAGCGCTTGGGACAGGGAAACTGAAGCTTTCTTT; CDR3aa: CSAWDRETEAFF
j_gene: TRBJ2-1; d_gene: .; abundance: .; len: 15; v_gene: TRBV19; CDR3nt: TGTGCCAGTACCCTCATAAGCGGCGACTACAATGAGCAGTTCTTC; CDR3aa: CASTLISGDYNEQFF
j_gene: TRBJ1-5; d_gene: TRBD1; abundance: .; len: 17; v_gene: TRBV19; CDR3nt: TGTGCCAGTAGTCGACCCGGCGGGACAGGTAGCAATCAACCCCAGCATTTT; CDR3aa: CASSRPGGTGSNQPQHF
j_gene: TRBJ1-4; d_gene: TRBD1; abundance: .; len: 15; v_gene: TRBV2; CDR3nt: TGTGCCAGCAGTCCGTGGACAGGGGTCAGTGAAAAACTGTTTTTT; CDR3aa: CASSPWTGVSEKLFF
j_gene: TRBJ2-1; d_gene: .; abundance: .; len: 15; v_gene: TRBV7-3; CDR3nt: TGTGCCAGCAGCTTAGACCCCGGGACCTACAATGAGCAGTTCTTC; CDR3aa: CASSLDPGTYNEQFF
j_gene: TRBJ2-3; d_gene: .; abundance: .; len: 15; v_gene: TRBV4-2; CDR3nt: TGTGCCAGCAGCCGGACAGAGCATGGCACAGATACGCAGTATTTT; CDR3aa: CASSRTEHGTDTQYF
j_gene: TRBJ2-5; d_gene: TRBD2; abundance: .; len: 14; v_gene: TRBV7-9; CDR3nt: TGTGCCAGCCGGCGGGAGGGGTACCAAGAGACCCAGTACTTC; CDR3aa: CASRREGYQETQYF
j_gene: TRBJ1-4; d_gene: TRBD1; abundance: .; len: 16; v_gene: TRBV6-1; CDR3nt: TGTGCCAGCAGTGAAAGAGGGGGGACAGGCAGTGAAAAACTGTTTTTT; CDR3aa: CASSERGGTGSEKLFF
j_gene: TRBJ2-5; d_gene: TRBD2; abundance: .; len: 17; v_gene: TRBV15; CDR3nt: TGTGCCACCAGCAGAGGTACTAGCGGGAGGATCCAAGAGACCCAGTACTTC; CDR3aa: CATSRGTSGRIQETQYF
j_gene: TRBJ1-1; d_gene: .; abundance: .; len: 14; v_gene: TRBV9; CDR3nt: TGTGCCAGCAGCGTAGTAACAGCGAACACTGAAGCTTTCTTT; CDR3aa: CASSVVTANTEAFF
j_gene: TRBJ1-5; d_gene: .; abundance: few; len: 14; v_gene: TRBV9; CDR3nt: TGTGCCAGCAGCGAACAGGGCCACAATCAGCCCCAGCATTTT; CDR3aa: CASSEQGHNQPQHF
j_gene: TRBJ2-5; d_gene: TRBD1; abundance: .; len: 13; v_gene: TRBV5-6; CDR3nt: TGTGCCAGCCTAGACAGGGTTGGAGAGACCCAGTACTTC; CDR3aa: CASLDRVGETQYF
j_gene: TRBJ2-7; d_gene: TRBD1; abundance: few; len: 16; v_gene: TRBV15; CDR3nt: TGTGCCACCAGCTCCCAAAGCCGGGACAGGGGTAACGAGCAGTACTTC; CDR3aa: CATSSQSRDRGNEQYF
j_gene: TRBJ2-5; d_gene: .; abundance: .; len: 14; v_gene: TRBV29-1; CDR3nt: TGCAGCGTCCTCGGGACTGGCAGGGGGGAGACCCAGTACTTC; CDR3aa: CSVLGTGRGETQYF
j_gene: TRBJ1-1; d_gene: .; abundance: .; len: 13; v_gene: TRBV11-2; CDR3nt: TGTGCCAGCAGCTTAGAATCGGGGACTGAAGCTTTCTTT; CDR3aa: CASSLESGTEAFF
j_gene: TRBJ1-1; d_gene: TRBD1; abundance: .; len: 14; v_gene: TRBV27; CDR3nt: TGTGCCAGCAGTCGGTCAGGGGGCACTTCTGAAGCTTTCTTT; CDR3aa: CASSRSGGTSEAFF
j_gene: TRBJ1-2; d_gene: .; abundance: .; len: 15; v_gene: TRBV6-1; CDR3nt: TGTGCCAGCACCCTTGCTGAGCCGAGGATCTATGGCTACACCTTC; CDR3aa: CASTLAEPRIYGYTF
j_gene: TRBJ2-1; d_gene: TRBD2; abundance: .; len: 15; v_gene: TRBV9; CDR3nt: TGTGCCAGCAGCGTCGTGGGCGGGAGCGAGAATGAGCAGTTCTTC; CDR3aa: CASSVVGGSENEQFF
j_gene: TRBJ1-5; d_gene: .; abundance: .; len: 13; v_gene: TRBV6-5; CDR3nt: TGTGCCAGCAGTTACAGGGGAGGGCAGCCCCAGCATTTT; CDR3aa: CASSYRGGQPQHF
j_gene: TRBJ1-4; d_gene: .; abundance: .; len: 14; v_gene: TRBV9; CDR3nt: TGTGCCAGCAGCCCCAGGGGAGCTAATGAAAAACTGTTTTTT; CDR3aa: CASSPRGANEKLFF
j_gene: TRBJ2-7; d_gene: TRBD1; abundance: .; len: 14; v_gene: TRBV13; CDR3nt: TGTGCCAGCGGGACAGGCCTTTTCTCCTACGAGCAGTACTTC; CDR3aa: CASGTGLFSYEQYF
j_gene: TRBJ2-5; d_gene: TRBD2; abundance: .; len: 13; v_gene: TRBV6-5; CDR3nt: TGTGCCAGCAGCTACCCCGGGGGGGAGACCCAGTACTTC; CDR3aa: CASSYPGGETQYF
j_gene: TRBJ2-3; d_gene: TRBD1; abundance: .; len: 13; v_gene: TRBV19; CDR3nt: TGTGCCAGTAGTACAGGGGGAACAGATACGCAGTATTTT; CDR3aa: CASSTGGTDTQYF
j_gene: TRBJ2-7; d_gene: .; abundance: .; len: 13; v_gene: TRBV30; CDR3nt: TGTGCCTGGAGTGGGTTAGCCAGCTACGAGCAGTACTTC; CDR3aa: CAWSGLASYEQYF
j_gene: TRBJ2-2; d_gene: .; abundance: .; len: 17; v_gene: TRBV4-1; CDR3nt: TGCGCCAGCAGCCAAGACAGGGGGAGGTCGAACACCGGGGAGCTGTTTTTT; CDR3aa: CASSQDRGRSNTGELFF
j_gene: TRBJ2-2; d_gene: TRBD2; abundance: .; len: 15; v_gene: TRBV2; CDR3nt: TGTGCCAGCAACCTCATGGGACTAAGCACCGGGGAGCTGTTTTTT; CDR3aa: CASNLMGLSTGELFF
j_gene: TRBJ2-3; d_gene: TRBD2; abundance: .; len: 15; v_gene: TRBV5-4; CDR3nt: TGTGCCAGCAGCTATTGGACTAGCAGCGCAGATACGCAGTATTTT; CDR3aa: CASSYWTSSADTQYF
j_gene: TRBJ1-5; d_gene: .; abundance: .; len: 11; v_gene: TRBV6-5; CDR3nt: TGTGCCAGCAGTGACGGGCAGCCCCAGCATTTT; CDR3aa: CASSDGQPQHF
j_gene: TRBJ1-1; d_gene: TRBD1; abundance: .; len: 15; v_gene: TRBV10-3; CDR3nt: TGTGCCATCAGTGAGTCTGACAGGGTCTACACTGAAGCTTTCTTT; CDR3aa: CAISESDRVYTEAFF
j_gene: TRBJ1-2; d_gene: .; abundance: .; len: 13; v_gene: TRBV25-1; CDR3nt: TGTGCCAAAAAAAACAGGGTTAACTATGGCTACACCTTC; CDR3aa: CAKKNRVNYGYTF
j_gene: TRBJ2-7; d_gene: TRBD2; abundance: .; len: 18; v_gene: TRBV4-2; CDR3nt: TGTGCCAGCAGCCTCCAGCGACAACTAGCGGGGAGCTCCTACGAGCAGTACTTC; CDR3aa: CASSLQRQLAGSSYEQYF
j_gene: TRBJ1-2; d_gene: .; abundance: .; len: 12; v_gene: TRBV19; CDR3nt: TGTGCCAGTAGTATTGGCGGGTTTGGCTACACCTTC; CDR3aa: CASSIGGFGYTF
j_gene: TRBJ2-7; d_gene: .; abundance: few; len: 15; v_gene: TRBV6-5; CDR3nt: TGTGCCAGCAGTTACTCGATTGATCAGGGGACGAAGCAGTACTTC; CDR3aa: CASSYSIDQGTKQYF
j_gene: TRBJ1-1; d_gene: .; abundance: .; len: 14; v_gene: TRBV29-1; CDR3nt: TGCAGCGTTGAAGAAGATAAGAGAGGCACTGAAGCTTTCTTT; CDR3aa: CSVEEDKRGTEAFF
j_gene: TRBJ2-5; d_gene: .; abundance: .; len: 13; v_gene: TRBV9; CDR3nt: TGTGCCAGCAGCGCCGGTGTCCAAGAGACCCAGTACTTC; CDR3aa: CASSAGVQETQYF
j_gene: TRBJ2-1; d_gene: TRBD2; abundance: few; len: 13; v_gene: TRBV6-1; CDR3nt: TGTGCCAGCATGCGGACTAGCGGAGGACCTCAGTTCTTC; CDR3aa: CASMRTSGGPQFF
j_gene: TRBJ1-6; d_gene: .; abundance: few; len: 15; v_gene: TRBV5-1; CDR3nt: TGCGCCAGCAGCTTGGGGAGCTCCTATAATTCACCCCTCCACTTT; CDR3aa: CASSLGSSYNSPLHF
j_gene: TRBJ2-7; d_gene: TRBD1; abundance: .; len: 17; v_gene: TRBV19; CDR3nt: TGTGCCAGTAGTACATGGGGAACAGGGGCGAGCTCCTACGAGCAGTACTTC; CDR3aa: CASSTWGTGASSYEQYF
j_gene: TRBJ2-3; d_gene: .; abundance: .; len: 16; v_gene: TRBV6-1; CDR3nt: TGTGCCAGCAGTGTTGCGGCGGGACCAACCACAGATACGCAGTATTTT; CDR3aa: CASSVAAGPTTDTQYF
j_gene: TRBJ1-2; d_gene: TRBD1; abundance: .; len: 13; v_gene: TRBV29-1; CDR3nt: TGCAGCGTTGGACAGGGGGATTGGTATGGCTACACCTTC; CDR3aa: CSVGQGDWYGYTF
j_gene: TRBJ2-3; d_gene: TRBD1; abundance: .; len: 15; v_gene: TRBV27; CDR3nt: TGTGCCAGCAGAGATCGACAGGGCAGGACAGATACGCAGTATTTT; CDR3aa: CASRDRQGRTDTQYF
j_gene: TRBJ1-2; d_gene: .; abundance: .; len: 12; v_gene: TRBV4-2; CDR3nt: TGTGCCAGCAGCCAAGACGTCTATGGCTACACCTTC; CDR3aa: CASSQDVYGYTF
j_gene: TRBJ2-3; d_gene: TRBD2; abundance: .; len: 13; v_gene: TRBV6-1; CDR3nt: TGTGCCAGCAGAACCGGGGAGGGTTATACGCAGTATTTT; CDR3aa: CASRTGEGYTQYF